This TCR beta chain was profiled in a study of CD8 T cells in Susac syndrome. Negative isolation yielded CD8+ and CD4+ T cells; FACS enriched TEMRA cells. A quantity of about 0.5 to 1 ug RNA underwent reverse transcription using random hexamers. Multiplex PCR with immunoSEQ amplified the TCR beta CDR3 across 54 Vbeta and 13 Jbeta. TCRdb reanalysed the immunoSEQ multiplex PCR reads using MiXCR and keeps one entry per CDR3 protein. The repertoire has about 150,000 distinct CDR3 sequences, roughly 92% of them found once; the top ten carry roughly 0.094%. The clonotype was recovered from a human donor with multiple sclerosis. The sample was CD4+ T cells from PBMCs.

The DNA for the CDR3 is TGTGCCAGCAGCGGAAAATACTCCTACAATGAGCAGTTCTTC. Translated, it gives CASSGKYSYNEQFF. This chain links TRBV9 with TRBJ2-1, with unresolved D. CDR3 length: 14 amino acids. The ends were cut back, 3 bases at V and 0 bases at J, with 7 bases in the middle. In germline, CDR1 is SGDLS, CDR2 YYNGEE.